The 28 T cell receptor beta chains below come from one sample, sequenced in a study of cytomegalovirus exposure and HLA in healthy donors. In the PCR, 60 Vbeta and 13 Jbeta primers were used. Clones were read by immunoSEQ multiplex PCR, and TCRdb kept only the in-frame ones, dropping some. The sample lists around 130,000 clones; about 71% were seen once. Source material: PBMCs. The receptors come from a woman in her sixties or seventies in good health and CMV-seropositive.

The rearrangement links TRBV6-6 to TRBJ1-1; 7 bases fit TRBD1. Germline assignment: CDR1 MNHNY and CDR2 SVGAGI (reference sequence). This CDR3 spans 14 amino acids. J lost 4 bases, V lost 8 bases, and 10 bases had no gene match. CDR3 in amino acids: CASLQGGGVTEAFF. The CDR3 DNA follows: TGTGCCAGCCTCCAAGGAGGGGGCGTCACTGAAGCTTTCTTT.

J is TRBJ1-4 and V is TRBV9; D not certain. Germline V gene data show CDR1 as SGDLS and CDR2 as YYNGEE. The CDR3 loop spans 13 amino acids. V was clipped by 0 bases and J by 7 bases, with 7 bases between them. For the CDR3, the DNA is TGTGCCAGCAGCGTAGGTAGATCTGAAAAACTGTTTTTT. Its protein product is CASSVGRSEKLFF.

The gene calls are TRBV5-1 and TRBJ1-4, with 7 positions matching TRBD1. V lost 8 bases and J lost 7; bases outside the gene matches: 8. Per germline, CDR1 SGHRS and CDR2 YFSETQ. This CDR3 spans 13 amino acids. The CDR3 spells CASRSGGGEKLFF. The CDR3 nucleotides are TGCGCCAGTCGTTCAGGGGGAGGTGAAAAACTGTTTTTT.

The chain is built from TRBV7-8 and TRBJ1-1, with 7 bases lining up with TRBD1. The germline V gene has CDR1 SGHVS and CDR2 FQNEAQ. This CDR3 is 14 amino acids long. The J segment lost 4 bases and the V segment lost 1 base, leaving 3 bases of the junction unmatched. This CDR3 is CASSLEGAVTEAFF. CDR3 nucleotides: TGTGCCAGCAGCTTAGAGGGGGCGGTCACTGAAGCTTTCTTT.

The chain links TRBV7-3 to TRBJ1-2; tentatively, D is TRBD1 (5 bases). V was cut by 1 base and J by 8 bases, with 11 bases left in between. CDR1 is SGHTA, CDR2 FQGTGA, per germline. This CDR3 region has 13 residues. The CDR3 coding sequence is TGTGCCAGCAGCTTAATGGGGGGTCACGGCTACACCTTC. It yields the protein CASSLMGGHGYTF.

This clone was seen only once. This chain links TRBV6-5 with TRBJ2-7; 7 positions agree with TRBD1. V lost 6 bases to trimming and J lost 0 bases; unmatched junction nucleotides: 5. The germline CDR1 and CDR2 sequences are MNHEY and SVGAGI. The CDR3 loop spans 14 amino acids. As DNA, the CDR3 is TGTGCCAGCAGATCCCGGGACAGCTCCTACGAGCAGTACTTC. The encoded protein is CASRSRDSSYEQYF.

The rearrangement links TRBV19 to TRBJ2-7, with a weak D call TRBD1 (6 bases). Germline CDR1 reads LNHDA; CDR2 reads SQIVND (reference sequence). The CDR3 is 14 amino acids. V was clipped by 4 bases and J by 4 bases, with 14 bases between them. CDR3 in amino acids: CASSSALQGYEQYF. The CDR3 DNA is TGTGCCAGTAGTAGCGCCCTCCAGGGGTACGAGCAGTACTTC. The full variable domain, completed using reference TRBV19 and TRBJ2-7, is DGGITQSPKYLFRKEGQNVTLSCEQNLNHDAMYWYRQDPGQGLRLIYYSQIVNDFQKGDIAEGYSVSREKKESFPLTVTSAQKNPTAFYLCASSSALQGYEQYFGPGTRLTVT.

The chain recombines TRBV2 with TRBJ2-7; 7 bases map to TRBD2. With V trimmed by 4 bases and J by 6 bases, 9 bases remained unmatched. The CDR3 runs 14 residues. In germline, CDR1 is SNHLY, CDR2 FYNNEI. CDR3 sequence reads: CASSVRTSGGEQYF. The CDR3 region has the DNA TGTGCCAGCAGTGTGAGGACTAGTGGCGGCGAGCAGTACTTC.

The rearrangement links TRBV10-3 to TRBJ1-1, with TRBD1 as a possible D gene (6 bases). The CDR3 loop spans 13 amino acids. V gave up 6 bases and J gave up 1 base, with 9 bases separating them. Germline V lookup: CDR1 ENHRY, CDR2 SYGVKD. This chain's CDR3 is CAISPRGNTEAFF. In nucleotides, the CDR3 is TGTGCCATCAGCCCCAGGGGGAACACTGAAGCTTTCTTT.

This clone was recorded a few times. As DNA, the CDR3 is TGTGCCAGCAGCTTGGGAGGACAGGGTCAGCCCCAGCATTTT. Amino acids: CASSLGGQGQPQHF. V gene TRBV5-5 combines with J gene TRBJ1-5; 8 bases are shared with TRBD1. Germline CDR1 reads SGHKS; CDR2 reads YYEKEE (reference sequence). Trimming removed 0 bases from V and 6 bases from J; junction bases left unmatched: 2. This CDR3 has 14 residues.

V gene TRBV18 combines with J gene TRBJ1-6; 7 positions agree with TRBD1. The CDR3 totals 15 residues. Germline lookup yields CDR1 KGHSH and CDR2 LQKENI. Germline trimming cut 2 bases from V and 5 bases from J; bases unmatched to any gene: 3. CDR3 amino acids: CASSPGQADNSPLHF. The CDR3 nucleotides are TGTGCCAGCTCACCAGGACAGGCCGATAATTCACCCCTCCACTTT.

The chain has TRBV7-3 and TRBJ2-2; D perhaps matches TRBD2 (5 bases). The germline V and J ends were trimmed by 0 bases and 0 bases, with 11 bases remaining between them. In germline, CDR1 is SGHTA, CDR2 FQGTGA. The CDR3 contains 17 residues. CDR3 nucleotides: TGTGCCAGCAGCTTAACTCCCGCTAGCCCGAACACCGGGGAGCTGTTTTTT. Its protein product is CASSLTPASPNTGELFF.

The table lists this clone with a few counts. V and J are TRBV6-5 and TRBJ1-1, with a weak D call TRBD1 (6 bases). V gave up 0 bases and J gave up 7 bases, with 12 bases separating them. Per the germline V gene, CDR1 is MNHEY and CDR2 is SVGAGI. The length of the CDR3 is 14 residues. The DNA of the CDR3 is TGTGCCAGCAGTTACTCGGACAGCCTTCTTGAAGCTTTCTTT. Protein sequence: CASSYSDSLLEAFF.

J is TRBJ2-6 and V is TRBV2; D unclear. Germline V lookup: CDR1 SNHLY, CDR2 FYNNEI. V dropped 7 bases and J dropped 0 bases, with 16 bases sitting between them. The CDR3 length is 17 residues. The CDR3 spells CASNFQALVSGANVLTF. CDR3 bases: TGTGCCAGCAACTTTCAGGCCCTCGTCTCTGGGGCCAACGTCCTGACTTTC.

This rearrangement joins TRBV5-1 to TRBJ1-1; possible D gene TRBD1, 6 bases. Trimming cost V 6 bases and J 5 bases, with 8 bases left between them. This CDR3 region has 11 residues. The germline V gene encodes CDR1 SGHRS and CDR2 YFSETQ. The CDR3 bases are TGCGCCAGCAAGGGGGAAACTGAAGCTTTCTTT. Translating it yields CASKGETEAFF.

The chain couples TRBV5-6 to TRBJ2-1, with TRBD2 matching over 11 bases. Germline V CDR1 and CDR2: SGHDT, YYEEEE. The CDR3 spans 13 residues. J gave up 8 bases and V 7 bases, and 5 bases lay outside the gene matches. The CDR3 DNA reads as TGTGCCAGCTTAGCGGGGGGGCTTTATGAGCAGTTCTTC. Amino acid sequence: CASLAGGLYEQFF.

V gene TRBV5-1 combines with J gene TRBJ2-7, with D possibly TRBD1 on 5 matching bases. Trimming stripped 1 base from V and 11 bases from J, with 10 bases between. Germline V gene lookup returns CDR1 SGHRS and CDR2 YFSETQ. The CDR3 consists of 11 residues. DNA of the CDR3: TGCGCCAGCAGCTTGATTGCAGGGAAGTACTTC. This codes for CASSLIAGKYF.

The genes are TRBV5-6 and TRBJ2-7; 7 bases are shared with TRBD1. CDR3 length equals 14 residues. CDR1 is SGHDT and CDR2 is YYEEEE in the germline V gene. Trimming cost V 1 base and J 2 bases; bases outside gene matches: 3. The CDR3 DNA is TGTGCCAGCAGCTTGAGGACAGGAGCCTACGAGCAGTACTTC. It codes for CASSLRTGAYEQYF.

This chain connects TRBV6-1 to TRBJ2-5; D unclear. CDR3 length equals 10 residues. Germline loops: CDR1 MNHNS, CDR2 SASEGT. V lost 7 bases, J lost 10 bases, and 10 bases lay in between. CDR3: CASNTRNQYF. In DNA, the CDR3 is TGTGCCAGCAACACCCGCAACCAGTACTTC.

The rearrangement joins TRBV6-5 to TRBJ2-7; 8 bases match TRBD2. This CDR3 has 14 residues. The germline CDR1 and CDR2 sequences are MNHEY and SVGAGI. V dropped 7 bases and J dropped 2; count of bases not matched to a gene: 7. The CDR3 sequence is CASTRTSSTYEQYF. The CDR3 DNA is TGTGCCAGCACCCGGACTAGCTCAACCTACGAGCAGTACTTC.

The gene calls are TRBV7-9 and TRBJ2-7, with D possibly TRBD1 on 5 matching bases. The length of the CDR3 is 17 residues. Germline V CDR1 and CDR2: SEHNR, FQNEAQ (reference sequence). The V end lost 0 bases, the J end lost 0 bases, and 15 bases lay between the germline ends. DNA of the CDR3: TGTGCCAGCAGCTTAGCGATAGGGGTACTTTACTCCTACGAGCAGTACTTC. This gives the protein CASSLAIGVLYSYEQYF.

Details on this clone: The junction does not match germline at one end; this may be a read error. The gene calls are TRBV7-9 and TRBJ1-2; a weak D match, TRBD1 (6 bases). The CDR3 extends over 13 amino acids. Germline V lookup: CDR1 SEHNR, CDR2 FQNEAQ (reference sequence). CDR3 DNA sequence: TGTTCCAGCAGCTTAGCACAGGGATATGGCTACACCTTC. This sequence encodes CSSSLAQGYGYTF.

The chain carries TRBV18 and TRBJ2-7; 7 nucleotides match TRBD1. V lost 3 bases and J lost 6; bases outside the gene matches: 5. Germline loops: CDR1 KGHSH, CDR2 LQKENI. The CDR3 is 13 residues long. CDR3 loop: CASSPSDRVEQYF. DNA of the CDR3: TGTGCCAGCTCACCCTCTGACAGGGTCGAGCAGTACTTC.

V gene TRBV9 combines with J gene TRBJ1-1, with a possible D match to TRBD1 (5 bases). The ends were cut back, 0 bases at V and 3 bases at J, with 6 bases in the middle. The CDR3 runs 13 residues. Germline lookup yields CDR1 SGDLS and CDR2 YYNGEE. CDR3 residues: CASSVGGDTEAFF. The DNA for the CDR3 is TGTGCCAGCAGCGTAGGGGGGGACACTGAAGCTTTCTTT. Complete variable domain (other parts from reference TRBV9 and TRBJ1-1): DSGVTQTPKHLITATGQRVTLRCSPRSGDLSVYWYQQSLDQGLQFLIQYYNGEERAKGNILERFSAQQFPDLHSELNLSSLELGDSALYFCASSVGGDTEAFFGQGTRLTVV.

The rearrangement links TRBV6-1 to TRBJ2-3, with 7 bases that match TRBD1. Germline values: CDR1 MNHNS, CDR2 SASEGT. With 6 bases clipped from V and 0 bases from J, the junction kept 3 bases outside the gene matches. The CDR3 runs to 14 residues. The CDR3 nucleotides are TGTGCCAGCAGACGGGACAGAAGCACAGATACGCAGTATTTT. It yields the protein CASRRDRSTDTQYF.

This clone showed up just once. The chain uses TRBV6-1 and TRBJ2-5; possible D gene TRBD1, 6 bases. The CDR3 runs 15 residues. The germline V gene has CDR1 MNHNS and CDR2 SASEGT. V lost 5 bases and J 0 bases, leaving 13 bases between the germline ends. The CDR3 sequence is CASSIGTRYQETQYF. The CDR3 nucleotides read TGTGCCAGCAGTATCGGGACACGGTACCAAGAGACCCAGTACTTC.

V gene TRBV6-5 combines with J gene TRBJ1-1; 11 bases map to TRBD1. The germline CDR1 and CDR2 sequences are MNHEY and SVGAGI. CDR3 length: 13 residues. J lost 10 bases, V lost 5 bases, and 6 bases had no gene match. CDR3 loop: CASSHGQGAGAFF. The DNA of the CDR3 is TGTGCCAGCAGTCACGGACAGGGGGCTGGAGCTTTCTTT.

The chain uses TRBV7-9 and TRBJ2-4; TRBD1 aligns across 7 bases. With V trimmed by 6 bases and J by 0 bases, 5 bases remained unmatched. This CDR3 comprises 15 residues. Looked up from germline, CDR1 is SEHNR and CDR2 is FQNEAQ (reference sequence). The CDR3, as DNA: TGTGCCAGCAGGGGGGCAGGGGGAGCCAAAAACATTCAGTACTTC. As protein: CASRGAGGAKNIQYF.